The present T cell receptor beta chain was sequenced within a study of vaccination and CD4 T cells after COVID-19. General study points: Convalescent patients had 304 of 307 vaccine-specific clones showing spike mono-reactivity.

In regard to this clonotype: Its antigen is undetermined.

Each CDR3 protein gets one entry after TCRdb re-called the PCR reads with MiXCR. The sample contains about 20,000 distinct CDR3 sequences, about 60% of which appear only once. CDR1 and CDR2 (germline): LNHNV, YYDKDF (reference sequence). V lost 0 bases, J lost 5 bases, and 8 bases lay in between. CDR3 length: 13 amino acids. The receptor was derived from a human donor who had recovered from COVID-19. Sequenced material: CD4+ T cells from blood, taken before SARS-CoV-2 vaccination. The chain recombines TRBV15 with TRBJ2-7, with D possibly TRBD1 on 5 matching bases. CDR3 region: CATSRDFRDEQYF. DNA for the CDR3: TGTGCCACCAGCAGAGATTTCAGGGACGAGCAGTACTTC.